The present T cell receptor (beta chain) was sequenced within a study of cytomegalovirus exposure and HLA in healthy donors. CDR1 is SGHVS, CDR2 FNYEAQ, per germline. V was clipped by 4 bases and J by 5 bases, with 15 bases between them. This CDR3 is built from 15 residues. The PCR had 60 Vbeta and 13 Jbeta primers. Using immunoSEQ multiplex PCR, the repertoire was profiled, and TCRdb retains in-frame clones only, with some absent. This table holds 190,000 or so clones, about 80% found once. The chain couples TRBV7-6 to TRBJ2-1; D gene unclear. This receptor was obtained from a boy aged 5 to 17 in good health and CMV-seronegative. Sequencing was performed on PBMCs. The CDR3 protein is CASSSILRIDNEQFF. The CDR3 coding sequence is TGTGCCAGCAGCTCGATACTTCGAATAGACAATGAGCAGTTCTTC.